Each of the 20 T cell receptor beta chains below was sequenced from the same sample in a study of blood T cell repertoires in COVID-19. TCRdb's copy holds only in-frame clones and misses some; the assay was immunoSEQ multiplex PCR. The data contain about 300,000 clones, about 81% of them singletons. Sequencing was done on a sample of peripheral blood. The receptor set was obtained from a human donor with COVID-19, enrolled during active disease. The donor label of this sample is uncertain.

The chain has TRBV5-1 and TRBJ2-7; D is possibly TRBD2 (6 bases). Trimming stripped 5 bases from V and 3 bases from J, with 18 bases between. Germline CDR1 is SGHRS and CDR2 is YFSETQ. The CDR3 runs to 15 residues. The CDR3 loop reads CASSSGTPGYYEQYF. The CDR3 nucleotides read TGCGCCAGCAGTTCGGGGACTCCCGGCTACTACGAGCAGTACTTC.

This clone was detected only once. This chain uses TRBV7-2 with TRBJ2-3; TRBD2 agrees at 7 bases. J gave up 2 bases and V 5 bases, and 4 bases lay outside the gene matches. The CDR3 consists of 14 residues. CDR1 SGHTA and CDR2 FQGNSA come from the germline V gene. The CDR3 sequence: CASSLSGTTDTQYF. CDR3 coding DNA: TGTGCCAGCAGCCTCAGCGGGACCACAGATACGCAGTATTTT.

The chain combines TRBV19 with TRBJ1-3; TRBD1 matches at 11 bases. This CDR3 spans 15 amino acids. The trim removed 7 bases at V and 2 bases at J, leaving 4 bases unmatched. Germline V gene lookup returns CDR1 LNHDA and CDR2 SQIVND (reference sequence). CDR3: CASNGQGATGNTIYF. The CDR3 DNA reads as TGTGCCAGTAACGGACAGGGGGCTACTGGAAACACCATATATTTT.

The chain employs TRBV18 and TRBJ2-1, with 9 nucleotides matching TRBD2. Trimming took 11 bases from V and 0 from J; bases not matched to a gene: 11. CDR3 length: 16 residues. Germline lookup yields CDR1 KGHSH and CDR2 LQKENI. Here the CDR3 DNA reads TGTGCCGCACAGGGGAGCGGGAGGAGCTCCTACAATGAGCAGTTCTTC. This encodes CAAQGSGRSSYNEQFF.

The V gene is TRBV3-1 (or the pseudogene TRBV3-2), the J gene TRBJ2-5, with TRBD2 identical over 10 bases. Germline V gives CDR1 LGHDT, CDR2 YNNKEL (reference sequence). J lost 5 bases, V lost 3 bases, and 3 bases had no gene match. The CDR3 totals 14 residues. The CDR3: CASSHTSGTETQYF. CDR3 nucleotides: TGTGCCAGCAGCCACACTAGCGGGACTGAGACCCAGTACTTC.

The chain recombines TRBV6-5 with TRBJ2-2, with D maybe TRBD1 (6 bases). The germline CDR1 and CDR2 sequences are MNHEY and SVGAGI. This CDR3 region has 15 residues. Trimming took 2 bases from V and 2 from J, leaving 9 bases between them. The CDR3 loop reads CASSYQGRNTGELFF. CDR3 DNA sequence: TGTGCCAGCAGTTACCAGGGGCGTAACACCGGGGAGCTGTTTTTT.

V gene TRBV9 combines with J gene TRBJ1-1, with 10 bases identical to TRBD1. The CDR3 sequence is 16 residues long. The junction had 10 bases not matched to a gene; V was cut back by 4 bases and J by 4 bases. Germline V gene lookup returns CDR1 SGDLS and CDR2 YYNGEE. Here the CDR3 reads CASSHLTGGGGTEAFF. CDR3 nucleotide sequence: TGTGCCAGCAGCCACCTGACAGGGGGCGGCGGCACTGAAGCTTTCTTT.

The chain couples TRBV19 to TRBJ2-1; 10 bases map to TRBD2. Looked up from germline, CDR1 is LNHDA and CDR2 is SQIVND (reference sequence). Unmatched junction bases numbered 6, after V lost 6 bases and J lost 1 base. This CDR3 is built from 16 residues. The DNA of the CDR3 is TGTGCCAGTAGGGGCCTAGCGGGGGTATCCTACAATGAGCAGTTCTTC. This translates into CASRGLAGVSYNEQFF.

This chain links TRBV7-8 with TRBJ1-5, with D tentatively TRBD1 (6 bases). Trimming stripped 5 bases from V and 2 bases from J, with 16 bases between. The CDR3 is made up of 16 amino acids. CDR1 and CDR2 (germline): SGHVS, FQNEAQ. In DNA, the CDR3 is TGTGCCAGCAGCCCCGATTTAGGGGGGGGCAATCAGCCCCAGCATTTT. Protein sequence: CASSPDLGGGNQPQHF.

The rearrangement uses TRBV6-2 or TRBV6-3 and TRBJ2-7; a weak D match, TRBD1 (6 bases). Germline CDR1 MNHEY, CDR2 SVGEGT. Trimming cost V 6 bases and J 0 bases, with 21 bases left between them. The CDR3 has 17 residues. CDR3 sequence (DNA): TGTGCCAGCAGCCCCCTCTCCACAGGGCCAATCTCCTACGAGCAGTACTTC. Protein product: CASSPLSTGPISYEQYF.

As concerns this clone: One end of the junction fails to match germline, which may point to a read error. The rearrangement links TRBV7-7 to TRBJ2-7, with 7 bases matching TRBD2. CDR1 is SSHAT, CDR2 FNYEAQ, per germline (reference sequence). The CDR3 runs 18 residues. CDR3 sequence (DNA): TGTGCTAGCAGCTTAGCTCCGAGCCGAACTAGCGCGACCTACGAGCAGTACTTC. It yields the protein CASSLAPSRTSATYEQYF.

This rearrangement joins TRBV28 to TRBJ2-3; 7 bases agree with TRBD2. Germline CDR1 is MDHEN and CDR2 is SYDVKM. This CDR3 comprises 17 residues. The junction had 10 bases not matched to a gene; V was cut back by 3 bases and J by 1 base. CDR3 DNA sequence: TGTGCCAGCAGTTTGGCTTCGGCGGGAGCCGGCACAGATACGCAGTATTTT. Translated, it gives CASSLASAGAGTDTQYF.

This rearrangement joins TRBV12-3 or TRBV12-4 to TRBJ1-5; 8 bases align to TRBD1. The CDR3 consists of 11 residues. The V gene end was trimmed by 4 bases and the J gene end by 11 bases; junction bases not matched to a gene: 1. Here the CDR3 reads CASSWGQAQHF. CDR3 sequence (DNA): TGTGCCAGCAGTTGGGGACAGGCCCAGCATTTT.

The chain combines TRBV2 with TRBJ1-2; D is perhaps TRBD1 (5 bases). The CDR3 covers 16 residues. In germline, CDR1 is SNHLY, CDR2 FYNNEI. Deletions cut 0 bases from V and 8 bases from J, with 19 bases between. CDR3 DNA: TGTGCCAGCAGTGAAGCGCTTCCTGGGAGGGGTGGAGGCTACACCTTC. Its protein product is CASSEALPGRGGGYTF. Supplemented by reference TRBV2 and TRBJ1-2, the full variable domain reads EPEVTQTPSHQVTQMGQEVILRCVPISNHLYFYWYRQILGQKVEFLVSFYNNEISEKSEIFDDQFSVERPDGSNFTLKIRSTKLEDSAMYFCASSEALPGRGGGYTFGSGTRLTVV.

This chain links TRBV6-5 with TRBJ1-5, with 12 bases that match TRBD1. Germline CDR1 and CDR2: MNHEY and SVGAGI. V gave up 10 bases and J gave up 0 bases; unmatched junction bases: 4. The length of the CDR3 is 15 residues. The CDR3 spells CATGTGGVSNQPQHF. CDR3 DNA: TGTGCCACCGGGACAGGGGGCGTTAGCAATCAGCCCCAGCATTTT.

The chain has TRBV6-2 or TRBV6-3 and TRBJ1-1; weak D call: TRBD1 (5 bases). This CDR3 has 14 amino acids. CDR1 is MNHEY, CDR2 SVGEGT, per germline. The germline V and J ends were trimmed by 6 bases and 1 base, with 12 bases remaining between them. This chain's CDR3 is CASSPAGGNTEAFF. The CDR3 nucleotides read TGTGCCAGCAGCCCGGCCGGGGGGAACACTGAAGCTTTCTTT.

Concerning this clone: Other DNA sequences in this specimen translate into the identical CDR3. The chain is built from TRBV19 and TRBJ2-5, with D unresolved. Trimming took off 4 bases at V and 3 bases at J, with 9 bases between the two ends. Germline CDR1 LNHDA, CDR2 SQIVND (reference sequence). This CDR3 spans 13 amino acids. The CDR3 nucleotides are TGTGCCAGTAGTACCAGACGGGAAGAGACCCAGTACTTC. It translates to CASSTRREETQYF.

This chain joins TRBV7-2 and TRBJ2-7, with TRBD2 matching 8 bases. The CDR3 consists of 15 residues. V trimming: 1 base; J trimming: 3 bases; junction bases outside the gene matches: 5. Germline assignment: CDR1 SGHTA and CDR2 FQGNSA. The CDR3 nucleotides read TGTGCCAGCAGCTTAGAAGCGGGAGAGTACTACGAGCAGTACTTC. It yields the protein CASSLEAGEYYEQYF.

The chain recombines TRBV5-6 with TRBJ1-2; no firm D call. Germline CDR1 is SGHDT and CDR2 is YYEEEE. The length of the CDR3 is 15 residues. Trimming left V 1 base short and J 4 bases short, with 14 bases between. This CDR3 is CASSLWAVLPYGYTF. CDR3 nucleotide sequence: TGTGCCAGCAGCTTGTGGGCAGTCCTTCCCTATGGCTACACCTTC.

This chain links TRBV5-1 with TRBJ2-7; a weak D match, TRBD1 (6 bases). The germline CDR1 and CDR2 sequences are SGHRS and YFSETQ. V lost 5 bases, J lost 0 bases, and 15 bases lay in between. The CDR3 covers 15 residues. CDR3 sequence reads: CASSPNSDSSYEQYF. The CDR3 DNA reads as TGCGCCAGCAGTCCAAACTCGGACAGCTCCTACGAGCAGTACTTC.